This T cell receptor beta chain derives from a study of cytomegalovirus exposure and HLA in healthy donors. Points from the study as a whole: A further, later analysis showed that HLA-associated TCR beta chains (compared with equally common others) were more clonally expanded. HLA allele associations emerged for around 16,000 TCR beta sequences in a later analysis, at 0.05 false discovery rate. In vitro work confirmed that three CMV-associated chains recognize CMV antigens. Reported performance of the classifier showed diagnosis of cytomegalovirus status with high specificity and sensitivity.

Researchers ran the PCR with 60 Vbeta and 13 Jbeta primers. Produced via immunoSEQ multiplex PCR; TCRdb's table is partial and in-frame only. The table records about 180,000 clones, roughly 76% of them present only once. As for this clone: Its antigen is not identified.

The TCR was taken from a woman between 18 and 30 years old in good health and CMV-seropositive. The sequencing input was PBMCs.

Here the CDR3 reads CASSLEGMGNQPQHF. The CDR3 bases are TGTGCCAGCAGCTTAGAGGGGATGGGCAATCAGCCCCAGCATTTT. V is TRBV7-2 and J is TRBJ1-5; tentative D call: TRBD1 (5 bases). Germline loops: CDR1 SGHTA, CDR2 FQGNSA. The CDR3 spans 15 residues. The germline V and J ends were trimmed by 1 base and 2 bases, with 9 bases remaining between them.